The TCR beta chain under discussion was sequenced for a study of T cell repertoires in cytomegalovirus infection. TCRdb processed the reads anew with MiXCR; each CDR3 protein has one entry. Of some 110,000 distinct CDR3 sequences in the sample, 10% were seen once. In this sample, this clonotype turned up many times. Its antigen is currently unknown. Whole-study findings and limits: Cumulated frequencies of public TCR beta families served to identify carriers of CMV plus the relevant HLA.

This CDR3 has 15 amino acids. The junction had 6 bases not matched to a gene; V was cut back by 4 bases and J by 8 bases. CDR1 is PRHDT and CDR2 is FYEKMQ in the germline V gene (reference sequence). The source of this sequence is a human donor in good health (CMV status not recorded). Some clones in this sample may be carry-over from other donors' samples. Sequenced: PBMCs, sequenced either directly or after in vitro stimulation (not recorded which). The chain joins TRBV13 to TRBJ2-1; 12 bases align to TRBD2. The CDR3 loop reads CASSSQTSGSYEQFF. The CDR3 DNA follows: TGTGCCAGCAGCTCCCAGACTAGCGGGAGCTATGAGCAGTTCTTC.